This is a list of T cell receptor beta chains from one sample in a study of blood T cells in healthy people across ages. TCRdb passed the 5' RACE reads through MiXCR, listing each CDR3 protein once. The table has about 400,000 distinct CDR3 sequences, approximately 47% seen once. The sequencing sample was made of blood. Receptors were obtained from a man in his sixties in good health. Both conserved end residues are part of each CDR3. D genes are given only for firm matches. Some rows have no size entry. The others give once, few or many, or a class for an expanded clone.

v_call: TRBV5-5; clone_size: many; d_call: .; j_call: TRBJ2-1; cdr3_aa: CASSPWGGVYNEQFF; cdr3_nt: TGTGCCAGCAGCCCGTGGGGGGGCGTTTACAATGAGCAGTTCTTC
v_call: TRBV6-2/TRBV6-3; clone_size: many; d_call: .; j_call: TRBJ1-2; cdr3_aa: CASRSRAGYTF; cdr3_nt: TGTGCCAGCAGGAGTCGGGCGGGCTACACCTTC
v_call: TRBV15; clone_size: few; d_call: .; j_call: TRBJ1-2; cdr3_aa: CATSRGQGIYGYTF; cdr3_nt: TGTGCCACCAGCAGAGGTCAGGGGATCTATGGCTACACCTTC
v_call: TRBV29-1; clone_size: .; d_call: .; j_call: TRBJ2-7; cdr3_aa: CSVSQGIGYEQYF; cdr3_nt: TGCAGCGTTTCACAGGGAATTGGATACGAGCAGTACTTC
v_call: TRBV12-3/TRBV12-4; clone_size: many; d_call: TRBD2; j_call: TRBJ2-7; cdr3_aa: CASSRTSGGDEQYF; cdr3_nt: TGTGCCAGCAGTCGGACTAGCGGGGGGGACGAGCAGTACTTC
v_call: TRBV7-2; clone_size: many; d_call: .; j_call: TRBJ2-1; cdr3_aa: CASSLVANEQFF; cdr3_nt: TGTGCCAGCAGCTTAGTGGCAAATGAGCAGTTCTTC
v_call: TRBV13; clone_size: .; d_call: .; j_call: TRBJ2-7; cdr3_aa: CASSLGACEQYF; cdr3_nt: TGTGCCAGCAGCTTGGGGGCCTGCGAGCAGTACTTC
v_call: TRBV18; clone_size: .; d_call: TRBD2; j_call: TRBJ2-1; cdr3_aa: CASSPSIAGKYNEQFF; cdr3_nt: TGTGCCAGCTCACCATCTATAGCGGGGAAGTACAATGAGCAGTTCTTC
v_call: TRBV9; clone_size: .; d_call: .; j_call: TRBJ2-5; cdr3_aa: CASSPGGAGGSETQYF; cdr3_nt: TGTGCCAGCAGCCCAGGGGGGGCAGGGGGTTCGGAGACCCAGTACTTC
v_call: TRBV20-1; clone_size: .; d_call: .; j_call: TRBJ2-7; cdr3_aa: CSARSGSFYEQYF; cdr3_nt: TGCAGTGCTAGGTCCGGGTCCTTTTACGAGCAGTACTTC
v_call: TRBV28; clone_size: few; d_call: .; j_call: TRBJ2-7; cdr3_aa: CASSLRGISYEQYF; cdr3_nt: TGTGCCAGCAGTTTACGGGGGATCTCCTACGAGCAGTACTTC
v_call: TRBV5-1; clone_size: .; d_call: TRBD1; j_call: TRBJ2-3; cdr3_aa: CASSFPGTGGSTDTQYF; cdr3_nt: TGCGCCAGCAGCTTCCCAGGGACAGGGGGTAGCACAGATACGCAGTATTTT
v_call: TRBV12-3/TRBV12-4; clone_size: .; d_call: .; j_call: TRBJ2-7; cdr3_aa: CASSLNLGLYEQYF; cdr3_nt: TGTGCCAGCAGTTTAAATCTGGGCCTCTACGAGCAGTACTTC
v_call: TRBV20-1; clone_size: many; d_call: .; j_call: TRBJ2-1; cdr3_aa: CSARSTGSAHNEQFF; cdr3_nt: TGCAGTGCTAGATCCACGGGTAGCGCGCACAATGAGCAGTTCTTC
v_call: TRBV27; clone_size: few; d_call: .; j_call: TRBJ2-7; cdr3_aa: CASSFRAGWGQDSYEQYF; cdr3_nt: TGTGCCAGCAGTTTTAGGGCGGGATGGGGGCAAGACTCCTACGAGCAGTACTTC
v_call: TRBV25-1; clone_size: many; d_call: .; j_call: TRBJ2-7; cdr3_aa: CASSETGIRSYEQYF; cdr3_nt: TGTGCCAGCAGTGAAACAGGAATTAGGTCCTACGAGCAGTACTTC
v_call: TRBV7-2; clone_size: .; d_call: .; j_call: TRBJ2-1; cdr3_aa: CASTPTPNYNEQFF; cdr3_nt: TGTGCCAGCACCCCCACCCCAAACTACAATGAGCAGTTCTTC
v_call: TRBV7-3; clone_size: .; d_call: .; j_call: TRBJ1-1; cdr3_aa: CASSLKGSTGAFF; cdr3_nt: TGTGCCAGCAGCTTAAAAGGGTCCACTGGAGCTTTCTTT
v_call: TRBV13; clone_size: .; d_call: TRBD2; j_call: TRBJ2-5; cdr3_aa: CASSPGPGGQETQYF; cdr3_nt: TGTGCCAGCAGCCCAGGTCCCGGGGGGCAAGAGACCCAGTACTTC
v_call: TRBV2; clone_size: .; d_call: TRBD2; j_call: TRBJ2-5; cdr3_aa: CASSKSGGIQETQYF; cdr3_nt: TGTGCCAGCAGTAAGAGCGGGGGAATCCAAGAGACCCAGTACTTC
v_call: TRBV3-1; clone_size: .; d_call: .; j_call: TRBJ2-1; cdr3_aa: CASSQDRVRETQFF; cdr3_nt: TGTGCCAGCAGCCAAGATAGAGTTAGGGAGACCCAGTTCTTC
v_call: TRBV4-3; clone_size: .; d_call: .; j_call: TRBJ2-1; cdr3_aa: CASSQDPIGSLNEQFF; cdr3_nt: TGCGCCAGCAGCCAAGATCCCATCGGCTCCCTCAATGAGCAGTTCTTC
v_call: TRBV20-1; clone_size: .; d_call: .; j_call: TRBJ2-7; cdr3_aa: CSARSGYRDEQYF; cdr3_nt: TGCAGTGCTAGATCAGGGTATCGGGACGAGCAGTACTTC
v_call: TRBV28; clone_size: once; d_call: .; j_call: TRBJ1-2; cdr3_aa: CASSPRSRGDGYTF; cdr3_nt: TGTGCCAGCAGCCCTCGGAGCAGGGGAGATGGCTACACCTTC
v_call: TRBV20-1; clone_size: .; d_call: TRBD2; j_call: TRBJ2-1; cdr3_aa: CSAPRLAGGVYNEQFF; cdr3_nt: TGCAGTGCTCCTCGACTAGCGGGAGGGGTATACAATGAGCAGTTCTTC
v_call: TRBV7-2; clone_size: .; d_call: .; j_call: TRBJ2-2; cdr3_aa: CASSLGRHTGELFF; cdr3_nt: TGTGCCAGCAGCTTAGGACGGCACACCGGGGAGCTGTTTTTT
v_call: TRBV28; clone_size: .; d_call: TRBD1; j_call: TRBJ1-6; cdr3_aa: CASLQGNNSPLHF; cdr3_nt: TGTGCCAGCTTACAGGGGAATAATTCACCCCTCCACTTT
v_call: TRBV20-1; clone_size: .; d_call: TRBD2; j_call: TRBJ2-7; cdr3_aa: CSARFPGLVRYEQYF; cdr3_nt: TGCAGTGCTAGATTCCCGGGACTAGTGCGTTACGAGCAGTACTTC
v_call: TRBV30; clone_size: .; d_call: .; j_call: TRBJ1-1; cdr3_aa: CAWTRDTEHSEAFF; cdr3_nt: TGTGCCTGGACCAGGGACACAGAACACTCTGAAGCTTTCTTT
v_call: TRBV20-1; clone_size: few; d_call: .; j_call: TRBJ2-3; cdr3_aa: CSATDNTDTQYF; cdr3_nt: TGCAGTGCCACGGACAACACAGATACGCAGTATTTT
v_call: TRBV29-1; clone_size: .; d_call: .; j_call: TRBJ2-1; cdr3_aa: CSVVGGFRYNEQFF; cdr3_nt: TGCAGCGTTGTAGGGGGTTTCCGTTACAATGAGCAGTTCTTC
v_call: TRBV20-1; clone_size: .; d_call: .; j_call: TRBJ2-7; cdr3_aa: CSVPGTSYEQYF; cdr3_nt: TGCAGTGTTCCCGGGACCTCCTACGAGCAGTACTTC
v_call: TRBV7-2; clone_size: .; d_call: .; j_call: TRBJ2-5; cdr3_aa: CASSLLGYEYF; cdr3_nt: TGTGCCAGCAGCCTGTTGGGTTATGAGTACTTC
v_call: TRBV18; clone_size: .; d_call: TRBD1; j_call: TRBJ2-7; cdr3_aa: CASSPWDSYEQYF; cdr3_nt: TGTGCCAGCTCACCGTGGGACAGCTACGAGCAGTACTTC
v_call: TRBV7-9; clone_size: .; d_call: .; j_call: TRBJ1-5; cdr3_aa: CASSFFGGGPGGPQHF; cdr3_nt: TGTGCCAGCAGCTTCTTTGGTGGAGGTCCGGGGGGGCCCCAGCATTTT
v_call: TRBV9; clone_size: .; d_call: .; j_call: TRBJ1-6; cdr3_aa: CASSGAPEAKSPLHF; cdr3_nt: TGTGCCAGCAGCGGGGCCCCTGAGGCAAAATCACCCCTCCACTTT
v_call: TRBV7-2; clone_size: .; d_call: TRBD1; j_call: TRBJ1-6; cdr3_aa: CASSSQGSDNSPPHF; cdr3_nt: TGTGCCAGCAGCTCACAGGGGTCTGATAATTCACCCCCCCACTTT
v_call: TRBV10-2; clone_size: few; d_call: .; j_call: TRBJ2-5; cdr3_aa: CASSLLQSGDQYF; cdr3_nt: TGCGCCAGCAGTCTCCTCCAGTCGGGGGACCAGTACTTC
v_call: TRBV6-5; clone_size: .; d_call: .; j_call: TRBJ2-3; cdr3_aa: CASRSPPDTQYF; cdr3_nt: TGTGCCAGCAGGAGCCCCCCAGATACGCAGTATTTT
v_call: TRBV7-2; clone_size: .; d_call: .; j_call: TRBJ1-2; cdr3_aa: CASSYWDGKGGYTF; cdr3_nt: TGTGCCAGCAGCTACTGGGACGGCAAGGGTGGCTACACCTTC
v_call: TRBV9; clone_size: .; d_call: TRBD2; j_call: TRBJ2-3; cdr3_aa: CASSPSGSEIDTQYF; cdr3_nt: TGTGCCAGCAGCCCTAGCGGGAGTGAGATAGATACGCAGTATTTT
v_call: TRBV12-3/TRBV12-4; clone_size: many; d_call: TRBD1; j_call: TRBJ2-4; cdr3_aa: CASSSRQGLLAKNIQYF; cdr3_nt: TGTGCCAGCAGTTCTCGACAGGGCCTCTTAGCCAAAAACATTCAGTACTTC
v_call: TRBV12-3/TRBV12-4; clone_size: .; d_call: TRBD1; j_call: TRBJ1-5; cdr3_aa: CASRSTTGGSEQPQHF; cdr3_nt: TGTGCCAGCCGGAGCACGACAGGGGGCTCGGAGCAGCCCCAGCATTTT
v_call: TRBV7-2; clone_size: .; d_call: TRBD2; j_call: TRBJ2-7; cdr3_aa: CASSPSSGRAQAEQYF; cdr3_nt: TGTGCCAGCAGCCCCTCTAGCGGGAGGGCTCAAGCCGAGCAGTACTTC
v_call: TRBV10-3; clone_size: .; d_call: .; j_call: TRBJ2-3; cdr3_aa: CAISEGRAGTDTQYF; cdr3_nt: TGTGCCATCAGTGAGGGACGAGCGGGTACAGATACGCAGTATTTT
v_call: TRBV20-1; clone_size: .; d_call: .; j_call: TRBJ2-3; cdr3_aa: CSGERATDTQYF; cdr3_nt: TGCAGTGGAGAAAGGGCCACAGATACGCAGTATTTT
v_call: TRBV10-3; clone_size: few; d_call: TRBD1; j_call: TRBJ2-7; cdr3_aa: CAISEGTGRPYEQYF; cdr3_nt: TGTGCCATCAGTGAGGGGACAGGGCGGCCTTACGAGCAGTACTTC
v_call: TRBV10-3; clone_size: few; d_call: .; j_call: TRBJ2-7; cdr3_aa: CAIVEGPTGYEQYF; cdr3_nt: TGTGCCATCGTCGAGGGCCCTACGGGCTACGAGCAGTACTTC
v_call: TRBV18; clone_size: many; d_call: TRBD2; j_call: TRBJ2-5; cdr3_aa: CASSQGLSQETQYF; cdr3_nt: TGTGCCAGCTCACAGGGACTAAGCCAAGAGACCCAGTACTTC
v_call: TRBV10-3; clone_size: .; d_call: .; j_call: TRBJ2-7; cdr3_aa: CAIGGGRGGYEQYF; cdr3_nt: TGTGCCATAGGGGGGGGGAGAGGGGGCTACGAGCAGTACTTC
v_call: TRBV20-1; clone_size: .; d_call: TRBD1; j_call: TRBJ2-1; cdr3_aa: CSARVLGTGVLGEQFF; cdr3_nt: TGCAGTGCTAGAGTTTTGGGGACAGGGGTTTTGGGTGAGCAGTTCTTC
v_call: TRBV7-2; clone_size: few; d_call: TRBD2; j_call: TRBJ2-7; cdr3_aa: CASSLGHGGSGLAAYEQYF; cdr3_nt: TGTGCCAGCAGCTTAGGTCACGGGGGCTCGGGACTAGCGGCCTACGAGCAGTACTTC
v_call: TRBV12-3/TRBV12-4; clone_size: .; d_call: TRBD2; j_call: TRBJ2-3; cdr3_aa: CASPSGSTDTQYF; cdr3_nt: TGTGCCAGCCCTAGCGGCAGCACAGATACGCAGTATTTT
v_call: TRBV7-8; clone_size: .; d_call: TRBD2; j_call: TRBJ2-1; cdr3_aa: CASSPIAGSPTEQFF; cdr3_nt: TGTGCCAGCAGCCCCATAGCGGGATCCCCCACTGAGCAGTTCTTC
v_call: TRBV6-6; clone_size: few; d_call: TRBD2; j_call: TRBJ2-7; cdr3_aa: CASSYPPGLAFPEQYF; cdr3_nt: TGTGCCAGCAGTTACCCACCGGGACTAGCTTTCCCCGAGCAGTACTTC
v_call: TRBV12-3/TRBV12-4; clone_size: .; d_call: TRBD2; j_call: TRBJ2-1; cdr3_aa: CASTQTSLYNEQFF; cdr3_nt: TGTGCCAGCACCCAGACTAGCCTCTACAATGAGCAGTTCTTC
v_call: TRBV7-9; clone_size: few; d_call: TRBD1; j_call: TRBJ2-7; cdr3_aa: CASSQTGAGEQYF; cdr3_nt: TGTGCCAGCAGCCAAACAGGGGCTGGCGAGCAGTACTTC
v_call: TRBV6-2/TRBV6-3; clone_size: many; d_call: TRBD1; j_call: TRBJ2-1; cdr3_aa: CASVGQGLLNEQFF; cdr3_nt: TGTGCGAGCGTGGGACAGGGGCTCCTGAATGAGCAGTTCTTC
v_call: TRBV6-2/TRBV6-3; clone_size: .; d_call: .; j_call: TRBJ2-7; cdr3_aa: CASSSPARVSNEQYF; cdr3_nt: TGTGCCAGCAGTTCCCCCGCCAGGGTCTCCAACGAGCAGTACTTC